The present TCR beta chain was sequenced within a study of a mutant IDH1 vaccine in newly diagnosed glioma. Overall study: Patients began vaccination 4-6 weeks after radiotherapy alone, or with temozolomide cycles.

The time point was: week 23, last vaccination. Doses consisted of 300 ug of mutant IDH1 20-mer peptide each, paired with topical imiquimod. The germline V gene has CDR1 ENHRY and CDR2 SYGVKD. Between the trimmed V and J ends, which lost 5 bases and 4 bases, there was a span of 24 bases. The CDR3 loop spans 18 amino acids. Profiling relied on immunoSEQ multiplex PCR, and the TCRdb table lists in-frame clones only, not all of them. The sample consists of some 40,000 clones, roughly 79% of them appearing once. This clone was detected only once. The antigen is unknown. V usage is TRBV10-3 and J usage is TRBJ1-3; no firm D call. The specimen was PBMCs, collected from a glioma patient whose treatment included an IDH1 peptide vaccine. The clonotype comes from a man between 40 and 49 years old with glioma. The CDR3 sequence is CAISPRGSGVVSGNTIYF. CDR3 DNA: TGTGCCATCAGTCCTCGAGGGTCTGGGGTGGTGTCCGGAAACACCATATATTTT.